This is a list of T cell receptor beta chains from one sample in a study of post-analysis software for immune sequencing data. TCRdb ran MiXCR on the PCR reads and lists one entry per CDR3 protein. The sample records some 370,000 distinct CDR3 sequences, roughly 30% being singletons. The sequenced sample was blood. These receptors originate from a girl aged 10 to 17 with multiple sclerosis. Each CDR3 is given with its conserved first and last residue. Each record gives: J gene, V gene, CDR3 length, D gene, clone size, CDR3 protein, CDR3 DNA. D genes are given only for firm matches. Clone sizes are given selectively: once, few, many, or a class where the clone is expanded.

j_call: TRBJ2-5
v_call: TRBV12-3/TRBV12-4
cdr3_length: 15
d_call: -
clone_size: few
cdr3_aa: CASSIRTEGPETQYF
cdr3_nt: TGTGCCAGCAGTATCCGAACAGAGGGCCCAGAGACCCAGTACTTC

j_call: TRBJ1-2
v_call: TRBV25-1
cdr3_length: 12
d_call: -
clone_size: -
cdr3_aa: CASSELVDGYTF
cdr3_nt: TGTGCCAGCAGTGAATTGGTGGATGGCTACACCTTC

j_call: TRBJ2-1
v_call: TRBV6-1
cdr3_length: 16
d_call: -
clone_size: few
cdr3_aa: CASSDPGGPSYNEQFF
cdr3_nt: TGTGCCAGCAGTGATCCTGGGGGGCCTTCCTACAATGAGCAGTTCTTC

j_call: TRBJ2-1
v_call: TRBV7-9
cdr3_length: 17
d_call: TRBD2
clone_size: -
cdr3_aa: CASKSLAGGPSYNEQFF
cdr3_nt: TGTGCCAGCAAGTCACTAGCGGGGGGCCCGTCCTACAATGAGCAGTTCTTC

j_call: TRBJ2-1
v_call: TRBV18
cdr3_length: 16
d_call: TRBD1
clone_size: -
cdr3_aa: CASSPVPGGHYNEQFF
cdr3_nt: TGTGCCAGCTCACCGGTGCCAGGGGGTCACTACAATGAGCAGTTCTTC

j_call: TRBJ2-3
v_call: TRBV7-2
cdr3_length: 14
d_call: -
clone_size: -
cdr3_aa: CASSLAGFADTQYF
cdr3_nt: TGTGCCAGCAGCTTAGCGGGTTTTGCAGATACGCAGTATTTT

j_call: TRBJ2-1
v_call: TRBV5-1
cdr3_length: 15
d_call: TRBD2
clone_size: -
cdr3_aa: CASSFASGLARGQFF
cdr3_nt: TGCGCCAGCAGTTTCGCTTCCGGACTAGCCCGTGGGCAGTTCTTC

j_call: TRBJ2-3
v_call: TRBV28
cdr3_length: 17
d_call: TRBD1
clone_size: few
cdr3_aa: CASSSPTGLVRTDTQYF
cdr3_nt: TGTGCCAGCAGTTCCCCGACAGGGTTGGTCCGCACAGATACGCAGTATTTT

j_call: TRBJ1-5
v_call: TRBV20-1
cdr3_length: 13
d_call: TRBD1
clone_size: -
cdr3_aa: CSATGGSNQPQHF
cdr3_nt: TGCAGCGCGACAGGGGGGTCGAATCAGCCCCAGCATTTT

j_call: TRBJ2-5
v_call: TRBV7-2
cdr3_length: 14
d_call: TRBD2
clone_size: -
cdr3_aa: CASRAGGTIETQYF
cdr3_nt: TGTGCCAGCAGAGCGGGGGGGACAATAGAGACCCAGTACTTC

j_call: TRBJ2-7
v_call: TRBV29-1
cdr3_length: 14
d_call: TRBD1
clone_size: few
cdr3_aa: CSVETGQASYEQYF
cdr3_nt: TGCAGCGTTGAAACCGGACAGGCCTCCTACGAGCAGTACTTC

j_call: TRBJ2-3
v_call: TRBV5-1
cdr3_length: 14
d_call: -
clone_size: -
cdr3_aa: CASRPTGGPDTQYF
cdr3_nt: TGCGCCAGCAGGCCCACCGGGGGTCCAGATACGCAGTATTTT

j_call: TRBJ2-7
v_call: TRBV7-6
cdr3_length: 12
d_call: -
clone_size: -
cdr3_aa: CASSAPGYEQYF
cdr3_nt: TGTGCCAGCAGCGCTCCAGGGTACGAGCAGTACTTC

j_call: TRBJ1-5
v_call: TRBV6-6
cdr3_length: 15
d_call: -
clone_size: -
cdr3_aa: CASSRTADSNQPQHF
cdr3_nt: TGTGCCAGCAGTAGGACGGCTGATAGCAATCAGCCCCAGCATTTT